The present entry profiles one T cell receptor beta chain with its context. Its cognate antigen is unknown. These data belong to a study of T cell repertoires in cytomegalovirus infection. Whole-study results and caveats: The response measured ex vivo was dominated by TCR beta clonotypes (HLA-C-restricted and CMV-specific).

TCRdb independently ran MiXCR on the reads; one entry per CDR3 protein. The sample lists around 200,000 distinct CDR3 sequences, 35% to 40% occurring once. Sequencing was performed on CD8+ T cells from cultured PBMCs, taken from culture after CMV antigen stimulation. This sequence was found in a human donor in good health (CMV status not recorded). Some clones in this sample may be carry-over from other donors' samples.

CDR3 sequence (DNA): TGTGCCAGCTCACCAGACAAGGTTGGGTATGGCTACACCTTC. Protein: CASSPDKVGYGYTF. The chain combines TRBV5-3 with TRBJ1-2, with D uncertain. TRBV5-3 is assigned to the ORF class and has an uncertain function. Trimming removed 8 bases from V and 5 bases from J, with 19 bases in between. The CDR3 length is 14 residues.